The 20 T cell receptor beta chains in this list originate from one sample, sequenced in a study of spatial heterogeneity in lung cancer. Using its own MiXCR run on the 5' RACE reads, TCRdb lists one record per CDR3 protein. The data show some 12,000 distinct CDR3 sequences, with 5.5% to 8% seen just once and 10% held by the top ten. Time point reported: sample taken at primary tumor resection. Tumor, nontumor lung or frozen PBMC supplied whole RNA, sequenced without sorting. The source material was normal lung tissue next to the tumor, sampled at surgery. The receptors were gathered from a male donor with early-stage non-small cell lung cancer.

This clonotype was observed at least ten times. This sequence joins TRBV20-1 and TRBJ1-1, with 7 bases lining up with TRBD1. Germline V gene data show CDR1 as DFQATT and CDR2 as SNEGSKA (reference sequence). The CDR3 has 15 amino acids. V trimming: 6 bases; J trimming: 0 bases; junction bases outside the gene matches: 10. The CDR3 loop is CSAGSPQGMNTEAFF. The CDR3 nucleotides read TGCAGTGCGGGTTCCCCACAGGGGATGAACACTGAAGCTTTCTTT.

This clonotype occurred a few times. The chain combines TRBV5-1 with TRBJ1-1; a possible D gene is TRBD1 (6 bases). This CDR3 has 14 residues. The V end lost 5 bases, the J end lost 1 base, and 12 bases lay between the germline ends. Germline loops: CDR1 SGHRS, CDR2 YFSETQ. In DNA form, the CDR3 reads TGCGCCAGCAGTCGAGGACAGCCGAACACTGAAGCTTTCTTT. The encoded protein is CASSRGQPNTEAFF.

CDR3 protein: CASSRLSGGNNEQFF. The CDR3, as DNA: TGTGCCAGCAGCCGACTTAGCGGGGGAAACAATGAGCAGTTCTTC. The chain couples TRBV6-6 to TRBJ2-1; the match to TRBD2 covers 9 bases. Germline CDR1 and CDR2: MNHNY and SVGAGI (reference sequence). This CDR3 has 15 amino acids. J gave up 5 bases and V 6 bases, and 8 bases lay outside the gene matches.

This clonotype was recorded many times. J is TRBJ2-5 and V is TRBV20-1, with a tentative D call TRBD2 (6 bases). Trimming took off 6 bases at V and 1 base at J, with 12 bases between the two ends. Germline V lookup: CDR1 DFQATT, CDR2 SNEGSKA (reference sequence). The CDR3 covers 13 residues. The CDR3 region has the DNA TGCAGTGCGGTAGCGGAAATCCAAGAGACCCAGTACTTC. Its translation is CSAVAEIQETQYF.

The table lists this clonotype with a few counts. The chain joins TRBV12-3 or TRBV12-4 to TRBJ2-5; D call uncertain. The CDR3 is 11 residues long. Trimming removed 2 bases from V and 5 bases from J, with 3 bases in between. The DNA of the CDR3 is TGTGCCAGCAGTTTACAGGAGACCCAGTACTTC. Encoded protein: CASSLQETQYF.

The sample holds many counts of this clonotype. The CDR3 loop is CASSSVGEQYF. In DNA, the CDR3 is TGTGCCAGCAGTTCAGTGGGGGAGCAGTACTTC. The rearrangement uses TRBV6-5 and TRBJ2-7, with D uncertain. The germline V gene has CDR1 MNHEY and CDR2 SVGAGI. Trimming stripped 4 bases from V and 7 bases from J, with 8 bases between. This CDR3 comprises 11 residues.

This clonotype was seen repeatedly, ten times or more. This rearrangement joins TRBV27 to TRBJ1-1, with TRBD1 as a possible D gene (5 bases). The CDR3 spans 13 residues. The V end lost 6 bases, the J end lost 5 bases, and 13 bases lay between the germline ends. From germline, CDR1 is MNHEY and CDR2 SMNVEV (reference sequence). CDR3 DNA sequence: TGTGCCAGCAGCCAAAAGGGGTGGACTGAAGCTTTCTTT. Translated, it gives CASSQKGWTEAFF.

This clonotype was recorded at least ten times. The chain's CDR3 is CASSPDGLSYEQYF. The DNA for the CDR3 is TGTGCCAGCAGCCCGGACGGCCTCTCCTACGAGCAGTACTTC. This chain links TRBV3-1 with TRBJ2-7, with unresolved D. This CDR3 comprises 14 residues. CDR1 is LGHDT, CDR2 YNNKEL, per germline (reference sequence). V was clipped by 4 bases and J by 0 bases, with 10 bases between them.

This clonotype was seen many times. The CDR3 DNA reads TGTGCCAGTAGACTAGCGGGAAGCACAGATACGCAGTATTTT. Amino acids: CASRLAGSTDTQYF. The rearrangement joins TRBV6-5 to TRBJ2-3; 11 nucleotides line up with TRBD2. V lost 9 bases and J lost 0; bases outside the gene matches: 2. The germline gives CDR1 MNHEY, CDR2 SVGAGI. The CDR3 has 14 residues.

This clonotype was seen at least ten times. The rearrangement links TRBV6-2 or TRBV6-3 to TRBJ1-6; D might be TRBD1 (6 bases). V lost 6 bases and J lost 7, with 16 bases in between. CDR1 MNHEY and CDR2 SVGEGT come from the germline V gene. The CDR3 extends over 15 amino acids. For the CDR3, the DNA is TGTGCCAGCAGCCCCACGGGACACTGGAATTCACCCCTCCACTTT. Translated: CASSPTGHWNSPLHF.

Only a few counts were recorded for this clonotype. The genes are TRBV29-1 and TRBJ2-3; TRBD2 aligns across 7 bases. Germline V lookup: CDR1 SQVTM, CDR2 ANQGSEA. V dropped 7 bases and J dropped 4; count of bases not matched to a gene: 5. The CDR3 consists of 12 residues. The CDR3 region has the DNA TGCAGCGGCGCTAGCGGATCAGATACGCAGTATTTT. Translated, it gives CSGASGSDTQYF.

This clonotype was seen more than once but under ten times. The V call is TRBV5-5, the J call TRBJ2-2, with no clear D. V gave up 1 base and J gave up 5 bases, with 6 bases separating them. Germline assignment: CDR1 SGHKS and CDR2 YYEKEE (reference sequence). The length of the CDR3 is 13 residues. This CDR3 reads CASSLTQTGELFF. The CDR3 DNA reads as TGTGCCAGCAGCTTGACCCAAACCGGGGAGCTGTTTTTT.

At least ten counts were recorded for this clonotype. The chain has TRBV20-1 and TRBJ2-1; D may be TRBD2 (6 bases). The V gene's germline CDR1 is DFQATT and CDR2 SNEGSKA (reference sequence). The length of the CDR3 is 12 residues. V was shortened by 6 bases and J by 9 bases, with 15 bases between the two germline ends. CDR3 sequence reads: CSARPGASEQFF. CDR3 DNA: TGCAGTGCCCGCCCGGGAGCTAGTGAGCAGTTCTTC.

This clonotype is deemed medium-sized (0.01 to 0.1%). This rearrangement joins TRBV5-4 to TRBJ2-4; 8 bases fit TRBD1. After removal of 6 bases from V and 5 bases from J, the junction contained 10 bases not matched to a gene. The CDR3 has 15 amino acids. The germline V gene has CDR1 SGHNT and CDR2 YYREEE (reference sequence). This CDR3 is CASTLWDRRENIQYF. CDR3 in DNA: TGTGCCAGCACCCTATGGGACAGGCGGGAAAACATTCAGTACTTC.

This clonotype has a count of ten or more. The gene calls are TRBV20-1 and TRBJ2-7, with 8 bases matching TRBD1. This CDR3 has 14 residues. J was trimmed by 5 bases and V by 0 bases; bases with no gene match: 6. From germline, CDR1 is DFQATT and CDR2 SNEGSKA (reference sequence). CDR3 nucleotides: TGCAGTGCTAGAGAGCCCCGACAGGGGAACGAGCAGTACTTC. Its protein product is CSAREPRQGNEQYF.

This clonotype was recorded a few times. The V call is TRBV5-1, the J call TRBJ2-7; 7 bases agree with TRBD1. The V segment lost 4 bases and the J segment 2 bases; nucleotides outside the gene matches: 9. The CDR3 is 15 residues long. CDR1 is SGHRS, CDR2 YFSETQ, per germline. The CDR3 sequence: CASSLTATGPYEQYF. CDR3 in DNA: TGCGCCAGCAGCCTCACTGCGACAGGGCCCTACGAGCAGTACTTC.

This clonotype has ten or more counts. The chain couples TRBV6-5 to TRBJ2-7, with D maybe TRBD2 (5 bases). The CDR3 consists of 13 residues. Germline V gene sequence: CDR1 MNHEY, CDR2 SVGAGI. V lost 8 bases and J 3 bases, leaving 14 bases between the germline ends. CDR3 in amino acids: CASQRAGNYEQYF. In DNA form, the CDR3 reads TGTGCCAGCCAACGTGCGGGTAACTACGAGCAGTACTTC.

This clonotype was recorded at least ten times. The chain links TRBV6-5 to TRBJ2-1, with D possibly TRBD2 on 7 matching bases. The CDR3 spans 14 residues. Germline loops: CDR1 MNHEY, CDR2 SVGAGI. Trimming removed 7 bases at V and 0 bases at J, with 10 bases between. CDR3: CASKRDNSYNEQFF. In nucleotides, the CDR3 is TGTGCCAGCAAGCGGGACAACTCCTACAATGAGCAGTTCTTC.

This clonotype was seen repeatedly, ten times or more. The rearrangement links TRBV7-9 to TRBJ1-1; TRBD1 matches at 9 bases. Germline values: CDR1 SEHNR, CDR2 FQNEAQ (reference sequence). The V gene end was trimmed by 0 bases and the J gene end by 6 bases; junction bases not matched to a gene: 2. This CDR3 is built from 14 residues. CDR3 protein: CASSLADRGPEAFF. CDR3 coding DNA: TGTGCCAGCAGCTTAGCGGACAGGGGCCCTGAAGCTTTCTTT.

This clonotype showed up many times. The chain links TRBV4-1 to TRBJ2-6; no reliable D call. CDR1 is MGHRA, CDR2 YSYEKL, per germline. This CDR3 comprises 16 residues. Trimming left V 0 bases short and J 0 bases short, with 6 bases between. Here the CDR3 DNA reads TGCGCCAGCAGCCAAGATCGAAACTCTGGGGCCAACGTCCTGACTTTC. This codes for CASSQDRNSGANVLTF.